A selection of T cell receptor beta chains follows, all from one sample in a study of OX40 agonist ivuxolimab in advanced cancers. Only in-frame clones appear in the TCRdb table, and some are missing; sequencing was by immunoSEQ multiplex PCR. The sample includes 120,000 or so clones, around nine tenths seen only once; the top ten take less than 0.3%. The material was CD4+ or CD8+ T cells sorted from blood, obtained in a trial of the OX40 agonist ivuxolimab. The receptors derive from an adult with an advanced solid tumor such as melanoma, head and neck, liver or kidney cancer. The CDR3 runs from the conserved cysteine through the conserved F or W. The order of the fields is J gene, clone size, V gene, D gene, CDR3 length, CDR3 protein, CDR3 DNA. The D gene is left open where the match is weak. Clone size is given for some rows only: seen once, a few or many times, or a class if the clone is expanded.

TRBJ1-1,-,TRBV5-6,-,15,CASSLGVYSNTEAFF,TGTGCCAGCAGCTTGGGAGTGTATTCGAACACTGAAGCTTTCTTT
TRBJ2-5,-,TRBV4-1,TRBD2,15,CASSQVISGRETQYF,TGCGCCAGCAGCCAAGTTATTAGCGGGCGCGAGACCCAGTACTTC
TRBJ2-7,-,TRBV10-3,TRBD1,14,CAISDGRDRVRWDF,TGTGCCATCAGTGATGGCCGAGACAGGGTCCGGTGGGACTTC
TRBJ2-1,-,TRBV7-2,-,15,CASVSRSSSSDEQFF,TGTGCCAGCGTCTCTAGGTCGTCGTCGAGCGATGAGCAGTTCTTC
TRBJ2-7,-,TRBV7-3,TRBD1,13,CASSPGQGYEQYF,TGTGCCAGCAGCCCGGGACAGGGTTACGAGCAGTACTTC
TRBJ1-3,-,TRBV10-3,-,16,CAISTPGHLSGNTIYF,TGTGCCATCAGTACCCCGGGACATCTGTCTGGAAACACCATATATTTT
TRBJ1-6,-,TRBV13,TRBD1,20,CASSLRTGGLPSSYNSPLHF,TGTGCCAGCAGCCTACGGACAGGGGGACTACCCAGCTCCTATAATTCACCCCTCCACTTT
TRBJ1-2,-,TRBV11-2,-,14,CASSPSSVDYGYTF,TGTGCCAGCAGCCCTTCGTCGGTGGACTATGGCTACACCTTC
TRBJ2-1,-,TRBV4-2,TRBD2,18,CASSRASGGTSSYNEQFF,TGTGCCAGCAGCCGGGCTAGCGGGGGGACGAGCTCCTACAATGAGCAGTTCTTC
TRBJ2-3,-,TRBV7-2,TRBD2,16,CASSSQLAGGPDTQYF,TGTGCCAGCAGCTCCCAATTAGCGGGAGGGCCAGATACGCAGTATTTT
TRBJ2-2,-,TRBV4-3,-,13,CASSQSLRGELFF,TGCGCCAGCAGCCAGTCCCTACGCGGGGAGCTGTTTTTT
TRBJ1-4,few,TRBV4-2,-,16,CASSLRQPATNEKLFF,TGTGCCAGCAGCCTCCGACAGCCTGCAACTAATGAAAAACTGTTTTTT
TRBJ2-3,-,TRBV19,-,17,CASSIGGQGRWTDTQYF,TGTGCCAGTAGTATAGGGGGGCAGGGCAGGTGGACAGATACGCAGTATTTT
TRBJ2-3,-,TRBV9,TRBD2,18,CASSVDPGGRTSTDTQYF,TGTGCCAGCAGCGTAGATCCGGGGGGGAGGACTAGCACAGATACGCAGTATTTT
TRBJ1-1,-,TRBV30,-,13,CAWRRTQNTEAFF,TGTGCCTGGCGTCGGACACAGAACACTGAAGCTTTCTTT
TRBJ1-1,few,TRBV18,-,14,CASSPTVWNTEAFF,TGTGCCAGCTCACCGACAGTCTGGAACACTGAAGCTTTCTTT
TRBJ2-2,-,TRBV6-1,-,15,CASSRTGKNPGELFF,TGTGCCAGCAGTCGAACAGGGAAAAACCCCGGGGAGCTGTTTTTT
TRBJ1-1,-,TRBV5-4,-,14,CASSSTGGNTEAFF,TGTGCCAGCAGTTCAACGGGGGGGAACACTGAAGCTTTCTTT
TRBJ2-7,-,TRBV11-3,-,13,CASSLGHRDEQYF,TGTGCCAGCAGCTTGGGACATCGAGACGAGCAGTACTTC
TRBJ1-2,-,TRBV7-2,TRBD1,13,CASLGQSNYGYTF,TGTGCCAGCTTGGGACAGTCTAACTATGGCTACACCTTC
TRBJ2-7,-,TRBV10-2,TRBD1,16,CASKDGLLTGTYEQYF,TGCGCCAGCAAGGATGGTCTCCTGACAGGGACATACGAGCAGTACTTC
TRBJ1-5,-,TRBV19,TRBD1,15,CASSPRQGRNQPQHF,TGTGCCAGTAGTCCCAGACAGGGGCGAAATCAGCCCCAGCATTTT
TRBJ1-2,-,TRBV10-3,-,13,CAISEGSHYGYTF,TGTGCCATCAGTGAGGGTTCCCACTATGGCTACACCTTC
TRBJ1-5,-,TRBV6-1,-,16,CASSEHGTISNQPQHF,TGTGCCAGCAGTGAACACGGAACGATTAGCAATCAGCCCCAGCATTTT
TRBJ2-7,-,TRBV7-8,TRBD1,16,CASSLAVAGGSYEQYF,TGTGCCAGCAGCTTAGCGGTTGCAGGGGGCTCCTACGAGCAGTACTTC
TRBJ1-1,few,TRBV30,-,13,CVMGNNMNTEAFF,TGTGTCATGGGAAATAACATGAACACTGAAGCTTTCTTT
TRBJ1-2,-,TRBV4-3,TRBD1,15,CASSRTTGANYGYTF,TGCGCCAGCAGCCGAACGACAGGGGCTAACTATGGCTACACCTTC
TRBJ2-7,once,TRBV5-1,TRBD2,15,CASSFTTSGGYEQYF,TGCGCCAGCAGCTTTACTACTAGCGGGGGCTACGAGCAGTACTTC
TRBJ1-1,-,TRBV15,-,14,CATSSAQGNTEAFF,TGTGCCACCAGCAGTGCTCAGGGGAACACTGAAGCTTTCTTT
TRBJ2-7,-,TRBV11-3,-,15,CASSPSRRRSYEQYF,TGTGCCAGCAGCCCATCCAGAAGGCGTTCCTACGAGCAGTACTTC
TRBJ2-7,-,TRBV5-1,-,13,CASSYDRLYEQYF,TGCGCCAGCAGCTATGACAGGCTCTACGAGCAGTACTTC
TRBJ1-2,-,TRBV5-8,-,14,CASSLYRVNYGYTF,TGTGCCAGCAGCTTGTACAGGGTCAACTATGGCTACACCTTC
TRBJ1-5,few,TRBV7-2,TRBD1,14,CASSLGQPGEPQHF,TGTGCCAGCAGCCTGGGACAGCCTGGCGAGCCCCAGCATTTT
TRBJ1-1,-,TRBV7-9,-,17,CASSLVDAGSINTEAFF,TGTGCCAGCAGCTTAGTTGACGCTGGCAGTATAAACACTGAAGCTTTCTTT
TRBJ1-2,-,TRBV27,TRBD1,17,CASSLGGTGGALGGYTF,TGTGCCAGCAGTTTAGGAGGGACAGGGGGCGCTTTAGGTGGCTACACCTTC
TRBJ2-5,-,TRBV4-1,TRBD2,16,CASSQEASGGQETQYF,TGCGCCAGCAGCCAAGAGGCTAGCGGGGGCCAAGAGACCCAGTACTTC
TRBJ2-1,-,TRBV5-1,TRBD2,15,CASSGPSGGHNEQFF,TGCGCCAGCAGCGGCCCTAGCGGGGGCCACAATGAGCAGTTCTTC
TRBJ2-3,once,TRBV13,TRBD2,18,CASSLGGRASGVSDTQYF,TGTGCCAGCAGCTTAGGAGGTAGGGCTAGCGGGGTTTCAGATACGCAGTATTTT
TRBJ2-2,-,TRBV5-1,TRBD2,15,CASRAAGGPTGELFF,TGCGCCAGCAGGGCAGCGGGAGGGCCTACCGGGGAGCTGTTTTTT
TRBJ1-4,-,TRBV6-6,-,13,CASLRGANEKLFF,TGTGCCAGCTTAAGGGGGGCTAATGAAAAACTGTTTTTT
TRBJ2-6,few,TRBV7-3,TRBD1,15,CASSKTGAGANVLTF,TGTGCCAGCAGCAAGACAGGGGCTGGGGCCAACGTCCTGACTTTC
TRBJ2-4,-,TRBV5-1,-,13,CASSLAGENIQYF,TGCGCCAGCAGCTTGGCAGGGGAAAACATTCAGTACTTC
TRBJ2-7,-,TRBV4-3,TRBD1,16,CASSQGGTESSYEQYF,TGCGCCAGCAGCCAAGGGGGGACAGAGAGCTCCTACGAGCAGTACTTC
TRBJ1-5,-,TRBV6-6,TRBD1,16,CASSSAGTGQNQPQHF,TGTGCCAGCAGTTCCGCCGGGACAGGGCAAAACCAGCCCCAGCATTTT
TRBJ1-6,-,TRBV5-6,TRBD1,14,CASNDRGDNSPLHF,TGTGCCAGCAACGACAGGGGTGATAATTCACCCCTCCACTTT
TRBJ1-4,-,TRBV28,-,13,CASSHRAGEKLFF,TGTGCCAGCAGCCACAGGGCGGGTGAAAAACTGTTTTTT
TRBJ2-5,-,TRBV6-5,-,14,CASSYSWGQETQYF,TGTGCCAGCAGTTACTCTTGGGGCCAAGAGACCCAGTACTTC
TRBJ1-5,-,TRBV27,TRBD1,17,CASSWTPPGQGFQPQHF,TGTGCCAGCAGTTGGACCCCTCCGGGACAGGGGTTTCAGCCCCAGCATTTT
TRBJ1-6,-,TRBV5-8,TRBD1,15,CASSGPGQGPGPLHF,TGTGCCAGCAGCGGGCCGGGACAGGGTCCGGGACCCCTCCACTTT
TRBJ1-2,-,TRBV25-1,-,13,CASSEGGDYGYTF,TGTGCCAGCAGTGAAGGGGGCGACTATGGCTACACCTTC
TRBJ2-3,-,TRBV5-1,-,12,CASSVFADTQYF,TGCGCCAGCAGCGTATTTGCAGATACGCAGTATTTT
TRBJ1-1,-,TRBV20-1,-,11,CSASDFLEAFF,TGCAGTGCTAGTGATTTTCTTGAAGCTTTCTTT
TRBJ1-1,once,TRBV19,TRBD1,14,CASSTNDRVAEAFF,TGTGCCAGTAGTACCAACGACAGGGTCGCTGAAGCTTTCTTT
TRBJ2-6,-,TRBV5-4,-,14,CASSPPGGANVLTF,TGTGCCAGCAGCCCCCCCGGAGGGGCCAACGTCCTGACTTTC
TRBJ2-3,-,TRBV28,TRBD2,16,CASSRIGLASTDTQYF,TGTGCCAGCAGTCGAATAGGACTAGCGAGTACAGATACGCAGTATTTT
TRBJ2-7,-,TRBV9,-,15,CASSPHLDSSYEQYF,TGTGCCAGCAGCCCCCACTTGGACAGCTCCTACGAGCAGTACTTC
TRBJ1-1,-,TRBV18,-,15,CASSPGPRENTEAFF,TGTGCCAGCTCCCCGGGACCCAGGGAAAACACTGAAGCTTTCTTT
TRBJ2-1,-,TRBV4-3,TRBD2,17,CASSPGLAGGPGDEQFF,TGCGCCAGCAGCCCCGGACTAGCGGGAGGGCCCGGGGATGAGCAGTTCTTC
TRBJ2-7,once,TRBV18,TRBD2,18,CASSGLAGVRGGWYEQYF,TGTGCCAGCTCAGGACTAGCCGGAGTCAGGGGAGGGTGGTACGAGCAGTACTTC